This T cell receptor (beta chain) was sequenced for a study of post-analysis software for immune sequencing data (dated by TCRdb to between 2014 and 2017). For context, the study as a whole: Relapsing-remitting, secondary progressive and progressive-relapsing multiple sclerosis were recorded as disease courses, and subtype annotation was lacking for some patients. A subset of samples was prepared in parallel using single-end sample barcoding, then pooled and co-amplified after Illumina adapter ligation. The patient repertoires were set against ten to eleven previously published healthy control repertoires from donors whose ages ranged from roughly 6 to 26 years. General findings and caveats noted by the study authors: Patients showed significantly higher frequencies than controls for roughly five TRBV segments, among them TRBV5-6, TRBV5-1 and TRBV20-1. Strong co-clustering of samples prepared in the same batch was shown by direct clustering with F measure, prompting a batch-effect correction. Multiple sclerosis patients had significantly lower normalized Chao1 diversity than controls, a result that suggests substantial peripheral T-cell clonal expansion. The multiple sclerosis patient group was slightly younger than the control group.

Trimming at the junction amounts to 4 bases on V and 3 bases on J, and the germline ends lie 9 bases apart. Looking up the germline V gene yields CDR1 SQVTM and CDR2 ANQGSEA. CDR3 length: 12 amino acids, cysteine to phenylalanine. Just CDR3 DNA is preserved here, 36 bases in frame from base 1. Libraries were prepared through PCR. Sequencing relied on an Illumina HiSeq 2500. Unique molecular identifiers were incorporated into TCR beta cDNA libraries to reduce PCR and sequencing biases. Per 1 to 10 million input T cells, 500,000 or so cDNA molecules were obtained, such that each molecule approximated one T cell. The same protocol used for the earlier healthy control dataset was applied to prepare and sequence the patient libraries. Samples belonging to the same batch were prepared together, multiplexed and sequenced on a shared HiSeq lane. In the authors' own workflow: Raw barcoded reads were processed with MIGEC, discarding single-read molecular identifier groups before consensus assembly and CDR3 extraction. Clonotype tables were post-analysed with VDJtools, normalizing diversity by down-sampling all datasets to the smallest sample size. To correct batch-related cross-sample contamination, repertoire overlap clustering matched CDR3 amino acid sequences but not nucleotide sequences. TCRdb reanalyzed the raw reads on its own, using fastp at Q25 for trimming and MiXCR for clone calling, and kept in-frame beta chains. CDR3 protein sequences are deduplicated, and each keeps its most common genes and DNA. The authors' filters were not applied to this entry. The sample table records approximately 630,000 distinct CDR3 sequences; over 45% of these occur just once. Of the sample, about 10% is held by the ten largest clones.

To demonstrate the VDJtools post-analysis software, the study profiled TCR beta repertoires from the peripheral blood of around 13 young patients with multiple sclerosis. Multiple sclerosis patients were children and adolescents aged roughly 6 to 17 years. Concerning this clonotype: Its antigen remains unidentified. Base-call qualities are not available, and no considerably larger clone is one nucleotide away.

This sequence uses TRBV29-1 and TRBJ2-5; the D gene is perhaps TRBD2, from 5 matching bases. This clonotype was sampled from a girl aged 2-9 years with multiple sclerosis. Sequenced input: blood. The CDR3 region: CSVGYGKETQYF. The DNA reads TGCAGCGTTGGGTACGGGAAAGAGACCCAGTACTTC.